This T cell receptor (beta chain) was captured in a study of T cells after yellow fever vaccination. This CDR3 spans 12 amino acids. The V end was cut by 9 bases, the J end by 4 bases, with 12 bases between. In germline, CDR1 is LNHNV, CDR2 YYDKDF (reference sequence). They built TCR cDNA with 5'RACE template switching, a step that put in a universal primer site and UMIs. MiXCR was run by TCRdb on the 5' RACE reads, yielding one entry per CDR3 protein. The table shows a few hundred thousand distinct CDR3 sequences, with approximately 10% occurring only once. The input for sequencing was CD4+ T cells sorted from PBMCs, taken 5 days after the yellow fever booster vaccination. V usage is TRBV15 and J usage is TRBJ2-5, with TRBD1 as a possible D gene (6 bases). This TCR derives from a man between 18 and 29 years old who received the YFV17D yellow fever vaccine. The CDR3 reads CATTGSGETQYF. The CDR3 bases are TGTGCCACGACAGGCAGTGGAGAGACCCAGTACTTC.